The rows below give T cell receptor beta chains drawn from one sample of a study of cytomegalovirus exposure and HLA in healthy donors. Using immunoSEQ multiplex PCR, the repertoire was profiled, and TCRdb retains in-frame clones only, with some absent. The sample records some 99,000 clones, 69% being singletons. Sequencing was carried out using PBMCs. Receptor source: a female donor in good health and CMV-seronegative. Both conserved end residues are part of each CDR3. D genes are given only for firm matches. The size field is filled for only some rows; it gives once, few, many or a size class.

CDR3: CASSSRTGGEKLFF
DNA: TGTGCCAGCAGCTCCCGGACAGGGGGTGAAAAACTGTTTTTT
J: TRBJ1-4
size: once
D: TRBD1
V: TRBV7-8

CDR3: CSSRAGTGDGYTF
DNA: TGCAGCTCACGAGCCGGGACAGGGGATGGCTACACCTTC
J: TRBJ1-2
size: -
D: TRBD1
V: TRBV29-1

CDR3: CASSPSVGGAANEKLFF
DNA: TGTGCCAGCAGCCCATCAGTTGGGGGCGCCGCTAATGAAAAACTGTTTTTT
J: TRBJ1-4
size: few
D: -
V: TRBV7-2

CDR3: CASSPPMRGSIGEQFF
DNA: TGTGCCAGCAGCCCCCCCATGCGCGGGAGTATCGGTGAGCAGTTCTTC
J: TRBJ2-1
size: -
D: TRBD2
V: TRBV14

CDR3: CASTPISDYEQYF
DNA: TGTGCCAGCACCCCCATTAGCGATTACGAGCAGTACTTC
J: TRBJ2-7
size: -
D: -
V: TRBV6-6

CDR3: CASSPSTGVYGYTF
DNA: TGTGCCAGCAGCCCCTCTACAGGGGTCTATGGCTACACCTTC
J: TRBJ1-2
size: -
D: TRBD1
V: TRBV5-4

CDR3: CASSLGGSTEAFF
DNA: TGTGCCAGCAGCTTGGGGGGGTCCACTGAAGCTTTCTTT
J: TRBJ1-1
size: -
D: -
V: TRBV27

CDR3: CASGPETGELFF
DNA: TGTGCTAGTGGTCCCGAGACCGGGGAGCTGTTTTTT
J: TRBJ2-2
size: -
D: -
V: TRBV12-5

CDR3: CASSYSGGTGETQYF
DNA: TGCGCCAGCAGCTATTCGGGGGGCACGGGAGAGACCCAGTACTTC
J: TRBJ2-5
size: -
D: -
V: TRBV5-1

CDR3: CASSQLAGGTDTQYF
DNA: TGTGCCAGCAGCCAACTAGCGGGAGGAACAGATACGCAGTATTTT
J: TRBJ2-3
size: -
D: TRBD2
V: TRBV4-2

CDR3: CASSHHDRVGYTF
DNA: TGTGCCAGCAGCCACCATGACAGGGTCGGCTACACCTTC
J: TRBJ1-2
size: few
D: TRBD1
V: TRBV9

CDR3: CASSPTGGRSGYTF
DNA: TGTGCCAGCAGCCCAACGGGGGGGCGAAGTGGCTACACCTTC
J: TRBJ1-2
size: -
D: -
V: TRBV7-9

CDR3: CASSDYTGELFF
DNA: TGCGCCAGCAGTGACTACACCGGGGAGCTGTTTTTT
J: TRBJ2-2
size: -
D: -
V: TRBV10-2

CDR3: CASRWQGPFGEQYF
DNA: TGTGCCAGCAGATGGCAGGGGCCCTTTGGCGAGCAGTACTTC
J: TRBJ2-7
size: -
D: -
V: TRBV27

CDR3: CASSPRSPLHF
DNA: TGCGCCAGCAGCCCCAGGTCACCCCTCCACTTT
J: TRBJ1-6
size: -
D: -
V: TRBV23-1

CDR3: CASSLAAGSGELFF
DNA: TGTGCTAGCAGCTTAGCAGCAGGATCCGGGGAGCTGTTTTTT
J: TRBJ2-2
size: once
D: -
V: TRBV7-7

CDR3: CASSFGTSGGADTQYF
DNA: TGCGCCAGCAGCTTTGGGACTAGCGGGGGGGCAGATACGCAGTATTTT
J: TRBJ2-3
size: -
D: TRBD2
V: TRBV5-1

CDR3: CASSLAGTDTQYF
DNA: TGTGCCAGCAGCTTAGCCGGCACAGATACGCAGTATTTT
J: TRBJ2-3
size: few
D: -
V: TRBV11-3

CDR3: CASSEIGVSTEAFF
DNA: TGTGCCAGCAGTGAAATAGGGGTGAGCACTGAAGCTTTCTTT
J: TRBJ1-1
size: -
D: -
V: TRBV2

CDR3: CASRYPGQGAPSSYNSPLHF
DNA: TGTGCCAGCAGGTATCCGGGACAGGGGGCTCCTAGCTCCTATAATTCACCCCTCCACTTT
J: TRBJ1-6
size: -
D: TRBD1
V: TRBV2

CDR3: CASSPRTGENDEQFF
DNA: TGCGCCAGCAGCCCTCGGACAGGGGAAAACGATGAGCAGTTCTTC
J: TRBJ2-1
size: few
D: TRBD1
V: TRBV4-3

CDR3: CASSTQGFGYGYTF
DNA: TGTGCCAGTAGTACCCAGGGCTTCGGCTATGGCTACACCTTC
J: TRBJ1-2
size: -
D: -
V: TRBV19

CDR3: CASSFLAGGLYADTQYF
DNA: TGTGCCAGCAGTTTCCTAGCGGGAGGGCTTTACGCAGATACGCAGTATTTT
J: TRBJ2-3
size: -
D: TRBD2
V: TRBV28

CDR3: CASSRTSGYNEQFF
DNA: TGTGCCAGCAGCCGGACTAGCGGGTACAATGAGCAGTTCTTC
J: TRBJ2-1
size: few
D: TRBD2
V: TRBV7-8

CDR3: CAISDRGRNEKLFF
DNA: TGTGCCATCAGTGACAGGGGGCGGAATGAAAAACTGTTTTTT
J: TRBJ1-4
size: -
D: TRBD1
V: TRBV10-3

CDR3: CASRWTGTKGMNTEAFF
DNA: TGTGCCAGCAGGTGGACAGGGACTAAGGGAATGAACACTGAAGCTTTCTTT
J: TRBJ1-1
size: -
D: TRBD1
V: TRBV2

CDR3: CAISEREGGTQYF
DNA: TGTGCCATCAGTGAGCGAGAAGGAGGGACCCAGTACTTC
J: TRBJ2-5
size: -
D: -
V: TRBV10-3

CDR3: CASSLSSSGRNTGELFF
DNA: TGTGCCAGCAGCCTTTCCTCTAGCGGAAGGAACACCGGGGAGCTGTTTTTT
J: TRBJ2-2
size: once
D: TRBD2
V: TRBV7-2

CDR3: CASSLAFLDTQYF
DNA: TGTGCCAGCAGCTTGGCCTTTCTAGATACGCAGTATTTT
J: TRBJ2-3
size: -
D: -
V: TRBV5-4

CDR3: CASRSQGSGANVLTF
DNA: TGTGCCAGCAGGTCACAGGGTTCTGGGGCCAACGTCCTGACTTTC
J: TRBJ2-6
size: -
D: -
V: TRBV27

CDR3: CASSLGQFSTDTQYF
DNA: TGCGCCAGCAGCTTGGGACAGTTTAGCACAGATACGCAGTATTTT
J: TRBJ2-3
size: -
D: -
V: TRBV5-1

CDR3: CASSLTGSGETQYF
DNA: TGTGCCAGCAGCCTAACAGGGTCGGGTGAGACCCAGTACTTC
J: TRBJ2-5
size: -
D: -
V: TRBV5-4

CDR3: CAWSVPLAGGNNEQFF
DNA: TGTGCCTGGAGCGTCCCACTAGCGGGAGGGAACAATGAGCAGTTCTTC
J: TRBJ2-1
size: -
D: TRBD2
V: TRBV30

CDR3: CASSEGTSGRARLGELFF
DNA: TGTGCCAGCAGTGAAGGGACTAGCGGGAGGGCCAGACTAGGGGAGCTGTTTTTT
J: TRBJ2-2
size: -
D: TRBD2
V: TRBV6-1

CDR3: CASSTPTGGAYEQYF
DNA: TGTGCCAGCAGTACCCCTACGGGGGGGGCCTACGAGCAGTACTTC
J: TRBJ2-7
size: -
D: TRBD2
V: TRBV6-6

CDR3: CASSQVAGTSSNEQFF
DNA: TGTGCCAGCAGCCAAGTCGCCGGGACTAGTAGTAATGAGCAGTTCTTC
J: TRBJ2-1
size: few
D: TRBD2
V: TRBV4-2

CDR3: CAISGRDIRMDEQYF
DNA: TGTGCCATCAGTGGCCGGGACATCCGGATGGACGAGCAGTACTTC
J: TRBJ2-7
size: -
D: -
V: TRBV10-3

CDR3: CASWGSGRGNEQFF
DNA: TGTGCCAGCTGGGGGTCCGGGAGGGGAAATGAGCAGTTCTTC
J: TRBJ2-1
size: -
D: TRBD2
V: TRBV6-5

CDR3: CASSFGSYEQYF
DNA: TGTGCCAGCAGCTTCGGGTCCTACGAGCAGTACTTC
J: TRBJ2-7
size: -
D: -
V: TRBV11-3

CDR3: CASSDSGRALGEQYF
DNA: TGTGCCAGCAGCGATAGCGGGAGGGCCCTTGGCGAGCAGTACTTC
J: TRBJ2-7
size: -
D: TRBD2
V: TRBV9

CDR3: CASRATSGSSYEQYF
DNA: TGTGCCAGCAGGGCTACTAGCGGGAGCTCCTACGAGCAGTACTTC
J: TRBJ2-7
size: once
D: TRBD2
V: TRBV27

CDR3: CATSWRGGEAFF
DNA: TGTGCCACCAGCTGGAGGGGTGGTGAAGCTTTCTTT
J: TRBJ1-1
size: -
D: -
V: TRBV15

CDR3: CASSAPGRDSGHSPLHF
DNA: TGTGCCAGCAGCGCCCCGGGCCGGGATTCCGGCCATTCACCCCTCCACTTT
J: TRBJ1-6
size: -
D: -
V: TRBV12-1